Listed here are 17 T cell receptor beta chains from one sample, sequenced in a study of T-cell reconstitution after alpha-beta-depleted transplantation in children. For TCRbeta, the library was prepared with unique molecular identifiers. TCRdb independently ran MiXCR on the PCR reads; one entry per CDR3 protein. The sample has approximately 400,000 distinct CDR3 sequences, approximately 10% seen once. Sequenced material: PBMCs from the stem cell graft donor, taken from the stem cell graft. The receptors were gathered from a human donor who donated a stem cell graft to a child with acute myeloid leukemia.

This clonotype appeared many times. The CDR3 is CASSFPAWEGNTDTQYF. For the CDR3, the DNA is TGTGCCAGCAGCTTCCCCGCGTGGGAGGGTAACACAGATACGCAGTATTTT. The genes are TRBV7-2 and TRBJ2-3; 7 bases are shared with TRBD2. Germline CDR1 and CDR2: SGHTA and FQGNSA. This CDR3 region has 17 residues. Trimming removed 3 bases from V and 2 bases from J; junction bases left unmatched: 11. Combining the CDR3 with reference TRBV7-2 and TRBJ2-3 gives the whole variable domain GAGVSQSPSNKVTEKGKDVELRCDPISGHTALYWYRQSLGQGLEFLIYFQGNSAPDKSGLPSDRFSAERTGGSVSTLTIQRTQQEDSAVYLCASSFPAWEGNTDTQYFGPGTRLTVL.

This clonotype was counted between two and nine times. This chain links TRBV12-3 or TRBV12-4 with TRBJ1-2; D is unresolved. The V gene lost 3 bases and the J gene lost 4 bases, with 12 bases spanning the gap. CDR3 length: 14 amino acids. The CDR3 DNA sequence: TGTGCCAGCAGTTTGTCCCCGGCCTCCTATGGCTACACCTTC. This sequence encodes CASSLSPASYGYTF.

This clonotype was counted many times. This rearrangement joins TRBV7-8 to TRBJ2-3; D is ambiguous. CDR3 size: 15 residues. Germline CDR1 reads SGHVS; CDR2 reads FQNEAQ. Trimming removed 4 bases from V and 2 bases from J, with 13 bases in between. The CDR3 nucleotides are TGTGCCAGCAGCTCCTCAGGACGGCACACAGATACGCAGTATTTT. It is translated as CASSSSGRHTDTQYF. Combining the CDR3 with reference TRBV7-8 and TRBJ2-3 gives the whole variable domain GAGVSQSPRYKVAKRGQDVALRCDPISGHVSLFWYQQALGQGPEFLTYFQNEAQLDKSGLPSDRFFAERPEGSVSTLKIQRTQQEDSAVYLCASSSSGRHTDTQYFGPGTRLTVL.

CDR3 residues: CATTTGGANTGELFF. The CDR3 DNA follows: TGTGCCACCACGACCGGGGGGGCGAACACCGGGGAGCTGTTTTTT. The genes are TRBV2 and TRBJ2-2; 8 positions agree with TRBD2. The CDR3 spans 15 residues. Germline CDR1 and CDR2: SNHLY and FYNNEI. Losses at the gene ends were 10 bases for V and 0 bases for J; bases not matched to a gene: 7.

This clonotype was counted only a few times. The V call is TRBV7-6, the J call TRBJ2-2; D is undetermined. CDR3 length: 16 amino acids. Germline V gene lookup returns CDR1 SGHVS and CDR2 FNYEAQ. Trimming removed 5 bases at V and 0 bases at J, with 13 bases between. For the CDR3, the DNA is TGTGCCAGCAGCCCTAATTCCGCCACGAACACCGGGGAGCTGTTTTTT. It is translated as CASSPNSATNTGELFF.

In the case of this clonotype: At one boundary the junction diverges from the germline segment, which might be a read error. V is TRBV7-7 and J is TRBJ2-3; the D gene is possibly TRBD2 (6 bases). The germline V gene encodes CDR1 SSHAT and CDR2 FNYEAQ (reference sequence). The CDR3 is 16 amino acids. CDR3 bases: TGTGCTAGCAGCTTAGGAGGTAGCGGTAGCACAGATACGCAGTATTTT. Amino acids: CASSLGGSGSTDTQYF.

This clonotype appeared a few times. CDR3 residues: CASSTTNEKLFF. The CDR3 DNA reads TGTGCCAGCAGCACAACTAATGAAAAACTGTTTTTT. The chain joins TRBV7-2 to TRBJ1-4, with unresolved D. The CDR3 has 12 amino acids. The V gene's germline CDR1 is SGHTA and CDR2 FQGNSA. V was shortened by 5 bases and J by 0 bases, with 1 base between the two germline ends.

The table lists this clonotype with a few counts. The chain couples TRBV20-1 to TRBJ1-1; no clear D. The V gene's germline CDR1 is DFQATT and CDR2 SNEGSKA (reference sequence). Trimming stripped 5 bases from V and 1 base from J, with 14 bases between. The length of the CDR3 is 14 residues. This chain's CDR3 is CSAARPPGNTEAFF. CDR3 in DNA: TGCAGTGCTGCCCGTCCTCCGGGGAACACTGAAGCTTTCTTT.

There are many counts of this clonotype. The chain couples TRBV5-1 to TRBJ2-5; 9 bases are a match to TRBD1. CDR1 is SGHRS and CDR2 is YFSETQ in the germline V gene. V lost 1 base and J lost 6; bases outside the gene matches: 4. The CDR3 loop spans 14 amino acids. CDR3 DNA sequence: TGCGCCAGCAGCTTGTCAGGACAGGGGAAGACCCAGTACTTC. It is translated as CASSLSGQGKTQYF. The variable domain in full, completed from reference TRBV5-1 and TRBJ2-5, reads KAGVTQTPRYLIKTRGQQVTLSCSPISGHRSVSWYQQTPGQGLQFLFEYFSETQRNKGNFPGRFSGRQFSNSRSEMNVSTLELGDSALYLCASSLSGQGKTQYFGPGTRLLVL.

This clonotype has ten or more counts. The genes are TRBV6-1 and TRBJ1-4; D perhaps matches TRBD1 (5 bases). This CDR3 contains 14 residues. Germline V gives CDR1 MNHNS, CDR2 SASEGT. The germline V and J ends were trimmed by 6 bases and 2 bases, with 10 bases remaining between them. The CDR3 bases are TGTGCCAGCAGCCGACAGTGGACTAATGAAAAACTGTTTTTT. This gives the protein CASSRQWTNEKLFF.

This clonotype was counted only a few times. V is TRBV12-3 or TRBV12-4 and J is TRBJ2-2; 8 nucleotides align to TRBD2. V trimming: 7 bases; J trimming: 5 bases; junction bases outside the gene matches: 9. The CDR3 consists of 15 residues. This chain's CDR3 is CASTRLAGFTGELFF. CDR3 DNA: TGTGCCAGCACCCGCTTAGCGGGGTTTACCGGGGAGCTGTTTTTT.

The genes are TRBV6-5 and TRBJ2-1; TRBD2 aligns across 11 bases. Trimming cost V 6 bases and J 3 bases; bases outside gene matches: 13. Germline V gives CDR1 MNHEY, CDR2 SVGAGI. The CDR3 length is 18 residues. The CDR3 here is CASSPPNSGRAGYNEQFF. The CDR3 DNA sequence: TGTGCCAGCAGCCCCCCTAATAGCGGGAGGGCGGGCTACAATGAGCAGTTCTTC.

This clonotype was recorded a few times. The chain carries TRBV5-6 and TRBJ2-7; a weak D match, TRBD1 (5 bases). Germline CDR1 and CDR2: SGHDT and YYEEEE. V shed 1 base and J shed 2 bases, with 13 bases lying between them. The CDR3 runs 15 residues. DNA for the CDR3: TGTGCCAGCAGCTTGATCGCGGACATACCCTACGAGCAGTACTTC. It translates to CASSLIADIPYEQYF.

Turning to this clonotype: One end of the junction is discordant with germline, which a read error may explain. The J gene is TRBJ2-6, the V gene TRBV7-9, with TRBD1 as a possible D gene (5 bases). The CDR3 has 16 residues. Germline CDR1 reads SEHNR; CDR2 reads FQNEAQ (reference sequence). CDR3 in DNA: TGTGCCAGCAGCTTAGCGGTTGGGGCTGGGGCCAACGGCCTGACTTTC. Protein sequence: CASSLAVGAGANGLTF.

This chain uses TRBV29-1 with TRBJ2-6; possibly TRBD1 for D (5 bases). Germline lookup yields CDR1 SQVTM and CDR2 ANQGSEA. The germline V and J ends were trimmed by 3 bases and 0 bases, with 9 bases remaining between them. The CDR3 consists of 15 residues. CDR3 nucleotide sequence: TGCAGCGTTGAGACAGAGAGCTCTGGGGCCAACGTCCTGACTTTC. Encoded protein: CSVETESSGANVLTF.

This clonotype was counted once. Since no conserved phenylalanine or tryptophan closes the CDR3, a read error is the likely cause. The chain joins TRBV29-1 to TRBJ2-5, with D unclear. This CDR3 contains 10 residues. CDR1 is SQVTM and CDR2 is ANQGSEA in the germline V gene. The germline V and J ends were trimmed by 6 bases and 8 bases, with 10 bases remaining between them. CDR3 nucleotide sequence: TGCAGCGTGAAAATGAATACCCAGTACTCC. It translates to CSVKMNTQYS.

J is TRBJ2-1 and V is TRBV18, with 7 positions matching TRBD1. Germline V lookup: CDR1 KGHSH, CDR2 LQKENI. This CDR3 region has 14 residues. V gave up 6 bases and J gave up 7 bases; unmatched junction bases: 9. The CDR3 nucleotides are TGTGCCAGCTCCAGAGTCGACAGGGCGAATGAGCAGTTCTTC. Protein: CASSRVDRANEQFF.